These 13 T cell receptor beta chains originate from one sample sequenced in a study of beta chain features in type 1 diabetes (dated by TCRdb to 2016 to 2019). The protocol used for the library was the immunoSEQ multiplex PCR assay. The entire isolated RNA was reverse transcribed using the High Capacity cDNA Reverse Transcription Kit, and thus expressed TCRB transcripts were sequenced. What TCRdb holds here is the immuneACCESS table cut down to in-frame rearrangements. Part of the clones is not present; checked against another copy, under half of the missing clones reflect an unresolved V gene, and the others are unexplained. This sample is represented by about 900,000 clones; 15% to 20% of them were singletons. Around 0.02% of the sample is in the top ten clones. Sample: naive CD4+ T cells from blood. The cell subset or site tag for this specimen amounts to: true naive CD4+ T cells. Receptors were obtained from a woman younger than 35 in good health.

This clone was seen a handful of times. The junction differs from germline at one of its ends, possibly a read error. The rearrangement joins TRBV7-2 to TRBJ1-2, with 9 nucleotides matching TRBD1. The CDR3 is 12 amino acids. In germline, CDR1 is SGHTA, CDR2 FQGNSA. The CDR3 sequence is CASSLVTGGPAF. In nucleotides, the CDR3 is TGTGCCAGCAGCTTAGTTACAGGGGGCCCGGCCTTC.

This clone was seen a few times. The CDR3 nucleotides are TGTGCCAGCAGTTTACCCCACTGGGCCTACGAGCAGTACTTC. Translation gives CASSLPHWAYEQYF. The rearrangement links TRBV28 to TRBJ2-7, with no clear D. Trimming left V 2 bases short and J 2 bases short, with 10 bases between. The CDR3 has 14 amino acids. The germline V gene has CDR1 MDHEN and CDR2 SYDVKM.

This clone was recorded a few times. This sequence joins TRBV19 and TRBJ2-1; no reliable D call. There are 13 residues in the CDR3. V was shortened by 7 bases and J by 5 bases, with 12 bases between the two germline ends. Germline CDR1 reads LNHDA; CDR2 reads SQIVND (reference sequence). CDR3 residues: CASTPSGDNEQFF. The CDR3 DNA reads as TGTGCCAGTACCCCTAGTGGTGACAATGAGCAGTTCTTC.

The J gene is TRBJ2-2, the V gene TRBV7-2; D call uncertain. The germline V and J ends were trimmed by 3 bases and 5 bases, with 13 bases remaining between them. The V gene's germline CDR1 is SGHTA and CDR2 FQGNSA. This CDR3 contains 15 residues. CDR3 DNA sequence: TGTGCCAGCAGCTTCTGGTCACAGTTAACCGGGGAGCTGTTTTTT. Its translation is CASSFWSQLTGELFF.

This clone was counted between two and nine times. The V call is TRBV19, the J call TRBJ1-1, with TRBD1 identical over 9 bases. This CDR3 is 14 amino acids long. Germline V gene sequence: CDR1 LNHDA, CDR2 SQIVND (reference sequence). J gave up 5 bases and V 6 bases, and 7 bases lay outside the gene matches. The CDR3 coding sequence is TGTGCCAGTAGGGCCGGGACAGGGAGAACTGAAGCTTTCTTT. This translates into CASRAGTGRTEAFF.

V gene TRBV11-2 combines with J gene TRBJ2-5; no firm D call. The germline CDR1 and CDR2 sequences are SGHAT and FQNNGV. The CDR3 is 15 residues long. The V gene lost 6 bases and the J gene lost 5 bases, with 19 bases spanning the gap. The CDR3 DNA sequence: TGTGCCAGCAGTCCCAATATAGTCCCATGGGAGACCCAGTACTTC. As protein: CASSPNIVPWETQYF.

The CDR3: CATSGLERETQYF. The CDR3 coding sequence is TGTGCCACCAGCGGCCTGGAGCGGGAGACCCAGTACTTC. This chain uses TRBV15 with TRBJ2-5, with TRBD2 as a possible D gene (5 bases). There are 13 residues in the CDR3. The germline gives CDR1 LNHNV, CDR2 YYDKDF (reference sequence). V was pared by 5 bases and J by 5 bases, with 12 bases between.

The chain carries TRBV19 and TRBJ1-5; 7 positions match TRBD1. In germline, CDR1 is LNHDA, CDR2 SQIVND (reference sequence). The ends lost 7 bases at V and 3 bases at J; junction bases unmatched: 12. This CDR3 is 16 amino acids long. CDR3 amino acids: CASKLFSRGTNQPQHF. CDR3 nucleotides: TGTGCCAGTAAGTTATTTTCCAGGGGGACCAATCAGCCCCAGCATTTT.

This clone was seen more than once but under ten times. This chain uses TRBV6-5 with TRBJ2-2; perhaps TRBD2 as D (5 bases). Trimming shortened V by 6 bases and J by 6 bases, and 17 bases separated the two germline ends. CDR3 length: 15 residues. Per the germline V gene, CDR1 is MNHEY and CDR2 is SVGAGI. CDR3 DNA: TGTGCCAGCAGCCGACTACGCTTGGTCGCCGGGGAGCTGTTTTTT. Its protein product is CASSRLRLVAGELFF.

This sequence joins TRBV20-1 and TRBJ2-7; D gene uncertain. CDR1 is DFQATT, CDR2 SNEGSKA, per germline (reference sequence). CDR3 size: 10 residues. Trimming removed 6 bases at V and 3 bases at J, with 6 bases between. CDR3 amino acids: CSAAVYEQYF. The CDR3 coding sequence is TGCAGTGCAGCCGTCTACGAGCAGTACTTC.

The rearrangement uses TRBV9 and TRBJ2-7; D not resolved. Trimming took off 0 bases at V and 0 bases at J, with 7 bases between the two ends. CDR1 SGDLS and CDR2 YYNGEE come from the germline V gene. This CDR3 has 14 residues. CDR3 DNA: TGTGCCAGCAGCGTAGACGCAAGCTCCTACGAGCAGTACTTC. This sequence encodes CASSVDASSYEQYF.

This clone has only a few counts. One junction end does not reproduce the germline sequence, and a read error may be involved. The rearrangement uses TRBV2 and TRBJ2-1; the match to TRBD2 covers 10 bases. The CDR3 sequence is 13 residues long. Looked up from germline, CDR1 is SNHLY and CDR2 is FYNNEI. CDR3 sequence: CASTLDSGRGKIF. CDR3 bases: TGTGCCAGCACCCTTGACAGCGGGAGGGGCAAAATCTTC.

This chain uses TRBV5-1 with TRBJ2-3; D is unclear. The germline V gene encodes CDR1 SGHRS and CDR2 YFSETQ. Deletions cut 4 bases from V and 5 bases from J, with 11 bases between. CDR3 length: 13 amino acids. This CDR3 reads CASSQPSRDTQYF. DNA of the CDR3: TGCGCCAGCAGCCAACCCTCGAGAGATACGCAGTATTTT.